This T cell receptor beta chain was obtained from a study of shared clonotypes between healthy human individuals. Only in-frame clones appear in the TCRdb table, and some are missing; sequencing was by immunoSEQ multiplex PCR. The sample yields 2 million to 2.5 million clones, 85% to 95% seen once. The CDR3 length is 12 residues. Germline values: CDR1 LNHNV, CDR2 YYDKDF (reference sequence). The ends were cut back, 5 bases at V and 4 bases at J, with 6 bases in the middle. The rearrangement links TRBV15 to TRBJ1-5; D gene ambiguous. Sequenced input: naive CD4+ T cells from PBMCs. The subset was: CD45RA+ positively selected. The source of this sequence is a man in his late teens or twenties in good health. Some clones in this sample may be carry-over from other donors' samples. As DNA, the CDR3 is TGTGCCACCAGCGTCGGGAATCAGCCCCAGCATTTT. This gives the protein CATSVGNQPQHF.